These 18 T cell receptor beta chains were all obtained from the same sample, sequenced in a study of blood T cell repertoires in COVID-19. Libraries were prepared by immunoSEQ multiplex PCR; TCRdb keeps only in-frame clonotypes and omits some of them. The table has around 200,000 clones, around 81% seen once. Material for sequencing was peripheral blood. Every receptor here comes from a human donor with acute or convalescent COVID-19. The donor label of this sample is uncertain.

This clone was detected once. V usage is TRBV30 and J usage is TRBJ2-7, with D maybe TRBD1 (8 bases). This CDR3 comprises 13 residues. V dropped 4 bases and J dropped 3 bases, with 13 bases sitting between them. Germline CDR1 is GTSNPN and CDR2 is SVGIG (reference sequence). The CDR3, as DNA: TGTGCCTGGAAGCGGGACAGGCTCTACGAGCAGTACTTC. This gives the protein CAWKRDRLYEQYF.

The genes are TRBV2 and TRBJ2-3, with TRBD1 matching over 7 bases. CDR1 and CDR2 (germline): SNHLY, FYNNEI. CDR3 length: 14 amino acids. Trimming at V came to 5 bases and at J to 2 bases, leaving 4 bases not matched to a gene. The CDR3 sequence: CASSWGQTTDTQYF. DNA of the CDR3: TGTGCCAGCAGTTGGGGACAGACCACAGATACGCAGTATTTT.

In this sample, this clone turned up once. J is TRBJ2-7 and V is TRBV9, with D tentatively TRBD1 (7 bases). Germline values: CDR1 SGDLS, CDR2 YYNGEE. V lost 4 bases and J lost 3, with 14 bases in between. The CDR3 length is 14 residues. The CDR3 DNA follows: TGTGCCAGCAGCCCCGCGGGACAGAGCTACGAGCAGTACTTC. Amino acids: CASSPAGQSYEQYF.

The V gene is TRBV7-2, the J gene TRBJ2-1, with 12 bases aligning to TRBD2. The CDR3 has 16 residues. In germline, CDR1 is SGHTA, CDR2 FQGNSA. Trimming at V came to 3 bases and at J to 9 bases, leaving 9 bases not matched to a gene. The DNA of the CDR3 is TGTGCCAGCAGCTTCAGCGTCGGACTAGCGGGAACTGAGCAGTTCTTC. It encodes CASSFSVGLAGTEQFF.

The rearrangement uses TRBV3-1 (or the pseudogene TRBV3-2) and TRBJ1-2; D is ambiguous. V was clipped by 0 bases and J by 3 bases, with 17 bases between them. Germline CDR1 and CDR2: LGHDT and YNNKEL (reference sequence). This CDR3 comprises 17 residues. The chain's CDR3 is CASSQDLGAQKYYGYTF. CDR3 nucleotide sequence: TGTGCCAGCAGCCAAGATCTTGGAGCCCAGAAATACTATGGCTACACCTTC.

The CDR3 bases are TGCGCCAGCAGCGCGACAGGGAGTGATGAAAAACTGTTTTTT. This sequence encodes CASSATGSDEKLFF. The chain combines TRBV5-1 with TRBJ1-4; 7 nucleotides agree with TRBD1. The CDR3 runs 14 residues. V gave up 4 bases and J gave up 6 bases; unmatched junction bases: 6. Germline V gives CDR1 SGHRS, CDR2 YFSETQ.

This clone came up a few times. The chain links TRBV11-2 to TRBJ2-7; D may be TRBD1 (6 bases). Looked up from germline, CDR1 is SGHAT and CDR2 is FQNNGV. The CDR3 covers 14 residues. Trimming took 5 bases from V and 0 from J, leaving 11 bases between them. As DNA, the CDR3 is TGTGCCAGCAGCCGATTACAGGGCTCCTACGAGCAGTACTTC. Translation gives CASSRLQGSYEQYF.

The chain employs TRBV20-1 and TRBJ2-1, with D hard to call. Per the germline V gene, CDR1 is DFQATT and CDR2 is SNEGSKA (reference sequence). Trimming removed 5 bases from V and 8 bases from J, with 10 bases in between. The CDR3 covers 11 residues. As DNA, the CDR3 is TGCAGTGCTTTCCGACGGGATGAGCAGTTCTTC. This gives the protein CSAFRRDEQFF.

V is TRBV7-9 and J is TRBJ1-1; D unresolved. Germline-derived CDR1 and CDR2 are SEHNR and FQNEAQ (reference sequence). The V and J ends lost 1 base and 7 bases respectively, with 4 bases between them. CDR3 length: 11 residues. The CDR3 DNA reads as TGTGCCAGCAGCTTAGACAGTGAAGCTTTCTTT. As protein: CASSLDSEAFF.

V gene TRBV19 combines with J gene TRBJ2-4; D is unresolved. The germline CDR1 and CDR2 sequences are LNHDA and SQIVND (reference sequence). The CDR3 is 11 residues long. The V end lost 4 bases, the J end lost 5 bases, and 3 bases lay between the germline ends. CDR3: CASSTENIQYF. The DNA for the CDR3 is TGTGCCAGTAGTACAGAAAACATTCAGTACTTC.

J is TRBJ2-1 and V is TRBV9; D is perhaps TRBD2 (5 bases). Trimming took off 1 base at V and 1 base at J, with 9 bases between the two ends. CDR1 SGDLS and CDR2 YYNGEE come from the germline V gene. The CDR3 is 15 amino acids. In nucleotides, the CDR3 is TGTGCCAGCAGCGTAAGACCGGGATCCTACAATGAGCAGTTCTTC. Its translation: CASSVRPGSYNEQFF. The full variable domain, with the rest looked up from reference TRBV9 and TRBJ2-1, is DSGVTQTPKHLITATGQRVTLRCSPRSGDLSVYWYQQSLDQGLQFLIQYYNGEERAKGNILERFSAQQFPDLHSELNLSSLELGDSALYFCASSVRPGSYNEQFFGPGTRLTVL.

The rearrangement uses TRBV3-1 (or the pseudogene TRBV3-2) and TRBJ1-2; D might be TRBD1 (6 bases). This CDR3 spans 15 amino acids. V gave up 4 bases and J gave up 5 bases, with 17 bases separating them. Germline loops: CDR1 LGHDT, CDR2 YNNKEL (reference sequence). The DNA of the CDR3 is TGTGCCAGCAGCCCGACTCAGGGGTGGGGATATGGCTACACCTTC. Protein: CASSPTQGWGYGYTF.

This chain links TRBV11-3 with TRBJ2-1; 8 nucleotides align to TRBD2. Germline V CDR1 and CDR2: SGHNT, YENEEA. The CDR3 runs to 16 residues. V gave up 0 bases and J gave up 0 bases; unmatched junction bases: 1. The CDR3 spells CASSLEGTSSYNEQFF. Written as DNA, the CDR3 is TGTGCCAGCAGCTTAGAAGGGACTAGCTCCTACAATGAGCAGTTCTTC.

The chain employs TRBV6-5 and TRBJ2-1; the match to TRBD1 covers 9 bases. V shed 4 bases and J 4 bases; nucleotides not matched to a gene: 5. The CDR3 runs to 15 residues. Germline V gives CDR1 MNHEY, CDR2 SVGAGI. The CDR3 DNA follows: TGTGCCAGCAGTTTTTCGGGACAGGGATACAATGAGCAGTTCTTC. This translates into CASSFSGQGYNEQFF.

This chain connects TRBV6-5 to TRBJ1-2, with 10 bases fitting TRBD1. The germline gives CDR1 MNHEY, CDR2 SVGAGI. V lost 1 base to trimming and J lost 2 bases; unmatched junction nucleotides: 4. The CDR3 consists of 16 residues. Here the CDR3 reads CASSYLTGGANYGYTF. In DNA, the CDR3 is TGTGCCAGCAGTTACTTGACAGGGGGCGCGAACTATGGCTACACCTTC.

V gene TRBV18 combines with J gene TRBJ2-7; 8 bases are shared with TRBD2. Germline-derived CDR1 and CDR2 are KGHSH and LQKENI. V dropped 3 bases and J dropped 2; count of bases not matched to a gene: 3. The CDR3 has 14 residues. The CDR3 region is CASSPSGGTYEQYF. As DNA, the CDR3 is TGTGCCAGCTCACCGAGCGGGGGCACCTACGAGCAGTACTTC.

V and J are TRBV30 and TRBJ1-2, with 7 bases matching TRBD1. V trimming: 4 bases; J trimming: 6 bases; junction bases outside the gene matches: 8. There are 13 residues in the CDR3. Germline V lookup: CDR1 GTSNPN, CDR2 SVGIG (reference sequence). CDR3 bases: TGTGCCTGGACCCGACAGGGAACGGATGGCTACACCTTC. Residues: CAWTRQGTDGYTF.

This chain connects TRBV14 to TRBJ2-2; TRBD1 might be the D (6 bases). Trimming removed 0 bases at V and 0 bases at J, with 17 bases between. The germline V gene has CDR1 SGHDN and CDR2 FVKESK. This CDR3 contains 19 residues. DNA of the CDR3: TGTGCCAGCAGCCAAGAAGGGGGTGAAGCGCGCGCGAACACCGGGGAGCTGTTTTTT. The encoded protein is CASSQEGGEARANTGELFF.